Listed here is a single T cell receptor beta chain. The antigen is unknown. Profiled with immunoSEQ multiplex PCR; TCRdb holds only in-frame clones, not every one. The table records about 27,000 clones, about 90% of them present only once. The CDR3 contains 14 residues. J was trimmed by 4 bases and V by 4 bases; bases with no gene match: 3. The germline gives CDR1 LGHNA, CDR2 YNFKEQ. The data are from a study of untreated major depressive disorder. Overall study results and limits: Compared with controls, depressed patients showed more TRBV05-01 (Vbeta 5.1) usage in CD4+ T cells.

The chain carries TRBV4-2 and TRBJ2-2, with 7 bases that match TRBD1. This receptor was identified in a woman between 25 and 40 years old with major depressive disorder. What was sequenced was CD4+ T cells from PBMCs. CDR3 DNA sequence: TGTGCCAGCAGCCGCGAGGGGGCCACCGGGGAGCTGTTTTTT. Protein: CASSREGATGELFF.